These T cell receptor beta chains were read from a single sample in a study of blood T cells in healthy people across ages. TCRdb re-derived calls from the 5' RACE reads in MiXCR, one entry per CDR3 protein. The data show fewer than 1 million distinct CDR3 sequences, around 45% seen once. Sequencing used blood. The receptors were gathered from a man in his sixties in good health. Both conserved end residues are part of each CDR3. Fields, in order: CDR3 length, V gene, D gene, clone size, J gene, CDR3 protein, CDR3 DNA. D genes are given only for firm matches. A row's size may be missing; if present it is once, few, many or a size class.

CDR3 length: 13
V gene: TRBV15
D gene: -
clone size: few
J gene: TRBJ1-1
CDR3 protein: CATSRERALEAFF
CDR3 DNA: TGTGCCACCAGCAGAGAGAGGGCCCTTGAAGCTTTCTTT

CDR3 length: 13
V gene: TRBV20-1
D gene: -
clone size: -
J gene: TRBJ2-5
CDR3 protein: CSASLGVEETQYF
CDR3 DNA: TGCAGTGCTAGTCTGGGGGTGGAAGAGACCCAGTACTTC

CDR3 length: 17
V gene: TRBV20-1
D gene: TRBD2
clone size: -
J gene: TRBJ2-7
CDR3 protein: CSASDAGTSGAPYEQYF
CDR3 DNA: TGCAGTGCTAGTGATGCCGGGACTAGCGGGGCACCCTACGAGCAGTACTTC

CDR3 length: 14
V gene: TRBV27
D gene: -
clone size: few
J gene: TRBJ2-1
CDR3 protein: CASIRGSSYNEQFF
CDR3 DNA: TGTGCCAGTATCCGGGGTTCCTCCTACAATGAGCAGTTCTTC

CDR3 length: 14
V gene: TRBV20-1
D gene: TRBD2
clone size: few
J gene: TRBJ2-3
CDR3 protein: CRGASGGITDTQYF
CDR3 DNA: TGCAGGGGGGCTAGCGGGGGGATCACAGATACGCAGTATTTT

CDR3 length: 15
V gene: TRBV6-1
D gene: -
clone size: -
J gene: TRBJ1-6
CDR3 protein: CASKFLDSDNSPLHF
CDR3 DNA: TGTGCCAGCAAATTCCTAGACAGTGACAATTCACCCCTCCACTTT

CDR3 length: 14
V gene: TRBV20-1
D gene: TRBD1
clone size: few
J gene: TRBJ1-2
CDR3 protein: CSATWARGRSGYTF
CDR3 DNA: TGCAGTGCCACATGGGCCAGGGGGCGAAGTGGCTACACCTTC

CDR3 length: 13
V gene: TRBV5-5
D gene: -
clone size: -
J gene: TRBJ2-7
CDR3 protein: CASSQDRIYEQYF
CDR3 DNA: TGTGCCAGCAGCCAAGACAGGATTTACGAGCAGTACTTC

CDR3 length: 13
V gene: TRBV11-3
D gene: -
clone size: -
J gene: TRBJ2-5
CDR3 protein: CASSPGPEETQYF
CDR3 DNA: TGTGCCAGCAGTCCGGGTCCAGAAGAGACCCAGTACTTC

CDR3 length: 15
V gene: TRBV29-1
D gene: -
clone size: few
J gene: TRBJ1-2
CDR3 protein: CSVEDLGGRNYGYTF
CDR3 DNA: TGCAGCGTTGAAGATCTTGGGGGGCGCAACTATGGCTACACCTTC

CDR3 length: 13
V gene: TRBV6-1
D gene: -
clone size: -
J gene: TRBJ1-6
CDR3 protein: CASSEGTDSPLHF
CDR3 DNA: TGTGCCAGCAGTGAAGGGACGGATTCACCCCTCCACTTT

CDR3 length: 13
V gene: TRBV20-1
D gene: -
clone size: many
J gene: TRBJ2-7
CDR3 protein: CSARAGSSYEQYF
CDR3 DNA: TGCAGTGCTAGAGCCGGGTCCTCCTACGAGCAGTACTTC

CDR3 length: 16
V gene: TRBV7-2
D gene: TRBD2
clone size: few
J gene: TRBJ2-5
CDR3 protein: CASSAVTSGRGETQYF
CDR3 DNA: TGTGCCAGCAGCGCCGTAACTAGCGGGAGAGGGGAGACCCAGTACTTC

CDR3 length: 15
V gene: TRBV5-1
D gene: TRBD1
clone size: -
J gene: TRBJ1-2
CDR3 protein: CASSWGTGGAGGYTF
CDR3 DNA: TGCGCCAGCAGCTGGGGGACAGGGGGCGCGGGTGGCTACACCTTC

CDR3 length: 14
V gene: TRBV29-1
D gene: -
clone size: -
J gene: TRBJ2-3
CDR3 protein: CSVAETHSTDTQYF
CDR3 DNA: TGCAGCGTTGCCGAGACCCATAGCACAGATACGCAGTATTTT

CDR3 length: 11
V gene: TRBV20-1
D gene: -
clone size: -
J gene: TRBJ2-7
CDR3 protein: CSANSRDEQYF
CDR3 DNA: TGCAGTGCAAATTCCCGGGACGAGCAGTACTTC

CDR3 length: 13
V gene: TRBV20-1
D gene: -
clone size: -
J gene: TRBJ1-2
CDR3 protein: CSASWRTNYGYTF
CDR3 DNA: TGCAGTGCTAGCTGGCGGACTAACTATGGCTACACCTTC

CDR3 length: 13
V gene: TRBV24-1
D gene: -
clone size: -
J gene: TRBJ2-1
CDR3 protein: CATSDLLPYGQFF
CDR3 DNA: TGTGCCACCAGTGATTTGTTGCCCTATGGGCAGTTCTTC

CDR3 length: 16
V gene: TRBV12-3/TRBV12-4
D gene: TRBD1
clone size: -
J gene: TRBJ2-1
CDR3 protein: CASTQSPGQGRDEQFF
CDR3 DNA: TGTGCCAGCACCCAATCACCGGGACAGGGTAGGGATGAGCAGTTCTTC

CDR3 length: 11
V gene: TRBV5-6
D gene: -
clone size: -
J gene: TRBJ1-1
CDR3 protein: CARGENTEAFF
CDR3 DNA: TGTGCCAGGGGAGAGAACACTGAAGCTTTCTTT

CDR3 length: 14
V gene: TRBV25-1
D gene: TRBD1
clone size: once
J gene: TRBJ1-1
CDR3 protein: CASSDRGTGGRAFF
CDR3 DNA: TGTGCCAGCAGTGACCGTGGGACAGGGGGGCGGGCTTTCTTT

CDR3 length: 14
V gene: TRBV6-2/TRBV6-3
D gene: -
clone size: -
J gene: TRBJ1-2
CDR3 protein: CATLKGKSNYGYTF
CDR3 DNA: TGTGCCACCCTCAAGGGGAAGTCTAACTATGGCTACACCTTC

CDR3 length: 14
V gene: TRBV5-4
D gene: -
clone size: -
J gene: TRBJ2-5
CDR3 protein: CASSVGQLKETQYF
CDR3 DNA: TGTGCCAGCAGCGTGGGGCAATTAAAAGAGACCCAGTACTTC

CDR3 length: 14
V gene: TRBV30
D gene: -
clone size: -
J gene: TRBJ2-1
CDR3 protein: CAWSGTFINNEQFF
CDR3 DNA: TGTGCCTGGAGTGGTACATTTATAAACAATGAGCAGTTCTTC

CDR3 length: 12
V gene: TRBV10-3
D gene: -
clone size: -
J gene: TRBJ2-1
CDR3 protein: CAIGESYNEQFF
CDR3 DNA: TGTGCCATCGGGGAGTCCTACAATGAGCAGTTCTTC

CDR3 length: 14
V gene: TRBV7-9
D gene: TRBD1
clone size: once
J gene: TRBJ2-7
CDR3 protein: CASAFGDSSYEQYF
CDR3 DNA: TGTGCCAGCGCTTTCGGGGACAGCTCCTACGAGCAGTACTTC

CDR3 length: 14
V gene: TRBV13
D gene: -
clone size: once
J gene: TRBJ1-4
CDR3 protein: CASSFRQNNEKLFF
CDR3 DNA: TGTGCCAGCAGCTTTCGGCAGAATAATGAAAAACTGTTTTTT

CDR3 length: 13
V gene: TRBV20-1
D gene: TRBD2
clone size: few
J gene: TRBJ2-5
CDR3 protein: CSARVAGVETQYF
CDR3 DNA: TGCAGTGCTAGAGTAGCGGGGGTAGAGACCCAGTACTTC

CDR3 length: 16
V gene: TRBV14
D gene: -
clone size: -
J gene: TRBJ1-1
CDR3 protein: CASSQDRGALNTEAFF
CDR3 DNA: TGTGCCAGCAGCCAAGATAGAGGGGCGTTGAACACTGAAGCTTTCTTT

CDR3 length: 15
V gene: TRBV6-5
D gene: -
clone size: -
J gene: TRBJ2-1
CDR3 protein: CASSRGVPTENEQFF
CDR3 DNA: TGTGCCAGCAGCCGAGGGGTCCCCACGGAGAATGAGCAGTTCTTC

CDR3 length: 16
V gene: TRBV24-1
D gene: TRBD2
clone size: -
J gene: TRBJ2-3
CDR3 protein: CATSGSVAGSSYTQYF
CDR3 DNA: TGTGCCACCAGTGGAAGCGTAGCGGGGTCCTCGTATACGCAGTATTTT

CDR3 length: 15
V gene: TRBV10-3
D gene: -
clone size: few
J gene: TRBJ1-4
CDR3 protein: CAISEGPSDNEKLFF
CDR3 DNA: TGTGCCATCAGTGAGGGACCCTCAGATAATGAAAAACTGTTTTTT

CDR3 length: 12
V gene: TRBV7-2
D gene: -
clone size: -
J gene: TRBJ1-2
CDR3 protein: CASREVQYGYTF
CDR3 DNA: TGTGCCAGCAGAGAAGTACAGTATGGCTACACCTTC

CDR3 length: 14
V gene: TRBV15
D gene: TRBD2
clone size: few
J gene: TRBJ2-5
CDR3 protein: CATSSLTGRETQYF
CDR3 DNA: TGTGCCACCAGCAGCCTGACCGGGAGGGAGACCCAGTACTTC

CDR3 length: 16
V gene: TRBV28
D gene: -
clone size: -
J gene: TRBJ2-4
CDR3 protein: CASSLGEALAKNIQYF
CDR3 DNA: TGTGCCAGCAGTTTGGGGGAGGCCCTAGCCAAAAACATTCAGTACTTC

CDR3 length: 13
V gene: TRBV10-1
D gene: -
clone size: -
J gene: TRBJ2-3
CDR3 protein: CASSDSFTDTQYF
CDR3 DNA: TGCGCCAGCAGTGATTCATTTACAGATACGCAGTATTTT

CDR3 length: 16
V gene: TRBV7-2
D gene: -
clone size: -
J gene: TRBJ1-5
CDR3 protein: CASSPGTTGDSQPQHF
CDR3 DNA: TGTGCCAGCAGCCCCGGGACGACTGGCGATAGTCAGCCCCAGCATTTT

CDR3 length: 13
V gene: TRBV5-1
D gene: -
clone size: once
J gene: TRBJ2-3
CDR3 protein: CASSFEVLDTQYF
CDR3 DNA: TGCGCCAGCAGCTTTGAAGTTTTAGATACGCAGTATTTT

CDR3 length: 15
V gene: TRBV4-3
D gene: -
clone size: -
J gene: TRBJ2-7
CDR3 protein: CASSQDLRESYEQYF
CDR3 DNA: TGCGCCAGCAGCCAAGATCTCAGGGAATCCTACGAGCAGTACTTC

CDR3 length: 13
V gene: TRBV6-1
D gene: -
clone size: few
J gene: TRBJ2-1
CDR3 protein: CASTRARNNEQFF
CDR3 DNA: TGTGCCAGCACGAGGGCACGAAACAATGAGCAGTTCTTC

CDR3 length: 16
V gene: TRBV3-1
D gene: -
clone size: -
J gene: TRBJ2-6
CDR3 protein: CASSQLRRSGANVLTF
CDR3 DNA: TGTGCCAGCAGCCAACTACGCCGCTCTGGGGCCAACGTCCTGACTTTC

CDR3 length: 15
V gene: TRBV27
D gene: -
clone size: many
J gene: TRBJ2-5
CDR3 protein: CASSTLSRGKETQYF
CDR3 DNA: TGTGCCAGCAGTACCCTAAGCAGGGGAAAAGAGACCCAGTACTTC

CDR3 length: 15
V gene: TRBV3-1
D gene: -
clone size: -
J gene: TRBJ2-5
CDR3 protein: CASGQGGQFQETQYF
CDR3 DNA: TGTGCCAGCGGCCAAGGAGGACAGTTCCAAGAGACCCAGTACTTC

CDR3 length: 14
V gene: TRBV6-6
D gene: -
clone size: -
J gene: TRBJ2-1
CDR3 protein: CASSYPTEYNEQFF
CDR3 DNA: TGTGCCAGCAGTTACCCGACGGAGTACAATGAGCAGTTCTTC

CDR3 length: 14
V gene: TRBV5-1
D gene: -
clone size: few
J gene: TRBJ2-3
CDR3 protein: CASGTVLDLDTQYF
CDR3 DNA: TGCGCCAGCGGAACAGTCCTAGATCTAGATACGCAGTATTTT

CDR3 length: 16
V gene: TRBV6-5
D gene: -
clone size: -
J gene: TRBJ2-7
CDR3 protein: CASSYGGGSSYNEQYF
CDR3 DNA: TGTGCCAGCAGTTACGGTGGGGGTAGCTCCTACAATGAGCAGTACTTC

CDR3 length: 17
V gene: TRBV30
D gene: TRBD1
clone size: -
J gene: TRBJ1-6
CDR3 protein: CAWGQGKGGGYNSPLHF
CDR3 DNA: TGTGCCTGGGGACAGGGGAAAGGTGGAGGCTATAATTCACCCCTCCACTTT

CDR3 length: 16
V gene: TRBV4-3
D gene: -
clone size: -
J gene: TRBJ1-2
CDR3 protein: CASSQESGTLPYGYTF
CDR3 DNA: TGCGCCAGCAGCCAAGAAAGCGGGACATTACCCTATGGCTACACCTTC

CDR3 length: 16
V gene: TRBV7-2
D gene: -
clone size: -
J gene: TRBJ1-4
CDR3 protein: CASSSNGGAVGEKLFF
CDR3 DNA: TGTGCCAGCAGCTCTAATGGTGGCGCGGTGGGTGAAAAACTGTTTTTT

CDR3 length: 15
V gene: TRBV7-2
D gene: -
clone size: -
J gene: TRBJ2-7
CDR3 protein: CASGLEARVAYEQYF
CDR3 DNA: TGTGCCAGCGGCTTAGAGGCCAGGGTTGCCTACGAGCAGTACTTC

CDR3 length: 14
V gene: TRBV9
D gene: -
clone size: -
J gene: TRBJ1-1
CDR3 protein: CASGTGPANTEAFF
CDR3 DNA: TGTGCCAGCGGTACAGGGCCGGCAAACACTGAAGCTTTCTTT

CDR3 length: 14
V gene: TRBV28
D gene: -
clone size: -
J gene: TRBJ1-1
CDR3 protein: CASREQAWGTEAFF
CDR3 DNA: TGTGCCAGCAGAGAACAGGCTTGGGGCACTGAAGCTTTCTTT

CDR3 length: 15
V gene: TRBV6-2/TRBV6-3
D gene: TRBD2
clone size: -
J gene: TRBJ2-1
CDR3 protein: CASGYAASGHNEQFF
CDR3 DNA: TGTGCCAGCGGGTATGCGGCTAGCGGACACAATGAGCAGTTCTTC

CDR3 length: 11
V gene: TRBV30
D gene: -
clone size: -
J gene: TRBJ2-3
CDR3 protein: CAFYYTDTQYF
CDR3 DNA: TGTGCCTTTTACTACACAGATACGCAGTATTTT

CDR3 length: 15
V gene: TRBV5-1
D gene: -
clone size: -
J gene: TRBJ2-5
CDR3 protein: CASIRTGGGQETQYF
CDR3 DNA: TGCGCCAGCATTCGGACAGGAGGGGGCCAAGAGACCCAGTACTTC

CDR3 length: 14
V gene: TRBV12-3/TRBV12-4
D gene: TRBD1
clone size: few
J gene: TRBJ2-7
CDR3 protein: CASSYRDRSSEQYF
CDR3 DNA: TGTGCCAGCAGTTACCGGGACAGATCAAGCGAGCAGTACTTC

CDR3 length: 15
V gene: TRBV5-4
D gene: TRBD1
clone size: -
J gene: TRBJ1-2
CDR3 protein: CASSFGQGINYGYTF
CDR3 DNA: TGTGCCAGCAGTTTCGGACAGGGAATAAACTATGGCTACACCTTC

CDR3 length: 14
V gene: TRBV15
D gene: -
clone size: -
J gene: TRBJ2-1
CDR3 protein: CATSRGTGQETQFF
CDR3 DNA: TGTGCCACCAGCAGAGGAACAGGACAAGAGACCCAGTTCTTC

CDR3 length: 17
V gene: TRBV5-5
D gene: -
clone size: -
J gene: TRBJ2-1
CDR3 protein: CASSLSYRQGFSNEQFF
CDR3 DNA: TGTGCCAGCAGCTTAAGTTATCGGCAGGGGTTTTCAAATGAGCAGTTCTTC